This record looks at one T cell receptor (beta chain) sequence and its context. Its antigen is still unknown. This sample was taken from a study of shared clonotypes between healthy human individuals. Study overall: Donors had three CD4 naive, three CD4 memory, two CD8 naive and one CD8 memory plate apiece.

A deep-level run was used for the assay. Method: immunoSEQ multiplex PCR; TCRdb's copy keeps in-frame clones and lacks some. The sample has some 1,900,000 clones, around 96% seen once. Naive CD8 isolation took CD45RO-negative cells positively selected for CCR7 and excluded terminally differentiated effector memory CD45RA+ cells. Findings and limits, study-wide: Rarefaction exposed incomplete sorted-subset sequencing despite large depth. Of the naive CD4 clonotypes, 4% to 5% were shared across several donors.

J lost 3 bases, V lost 0 bases, and 10 bases had no gene match. Germline assignment: CDR1 SGHRS and CDR2 YFSETQ. The CDR3 covers 17 residues. Material: naive CD8+ T cells sorted from blood. V is TRBV5-1 and J is TRBJ2-7; 9 bases align to TRBD1. This receptor was obtained from a man aged 18-30 years in good health. CDR3 coding DNA: TGCGCCAGCAGCTTGGCCCCAACAGGGGGCGGGATCTACGAGCAGTACTTC. As protein: CASSLAPTGGGIYEQYF.